Listed below are T cell receptor beta chains from one sample, sequenced in a study of Ad26.COV2.S vaccination and SARS-CoV-2 variants. Method: immunoSEQ multiplex PCR; TCRdb's copy keeps in-frame clones and lacks some. The data hold around 400,000 clones, with roughly 80% observed a single time. The specimen was peripheral blood, collected in a trial of Ad26.COV2.S vaccine versus placebo. The receptors derive from a person between 18 and 60 years old who received the Ad26.COV2.S COVID-19 vaccine or a placebo. Each CDR3 is given with its conserved first and last residue. Each record gives: D gene, V gene, clone size, J gene, CDR3 DNA, CDR3 protein. A D gene is named only where the DNA matches it firmly. Expanded clones are given a class, and other clones once, few, many or no size at all.

d_call: .
v_call: TRBV7-2
clone_size: .
j_call: TRBJ1-4
cdr3_nt: TGTGCCAGCAGCTTAGTAGTAGGAACAAGCGAAAAACTGTTTTTT
cdr3_aa: CASSLVVGTSEKLFF

d_call: TRBD1
v_call: TRBV19
clone_size: .
j_call: TRBJ2-3
cdr3_nt: TGTGCCAGTAGTACCCGGGACAGGGGCGAAGATACGCAGTATTTT
cdr3_aa: CASSTRDRGEDTQYF

d_call: TRBD2
v_call: TRBV12-5
clone_size: .
j_call: TRBJ2-7
cdr3_nt: TGTGCTAGTGGTTTGGTATTAGGACTAGCGAAGCCCTACGAGCAGTACTTC
cdr3_aa: CASGLVLGLAKPYEQYF

d_call: .
v_call: TRBV19
clone_size: once
j_call: TRBJ2-2
cdr3_nt: TGTGCCAGCCGAGGCGGGGTTCACACCGGGGAGCTGTTTTTT
cdr3_aa: CASRGGVHTGELFF

d_call: .
v_call: TRBV25-1
clone_size: .
j_call: TRBJ2-1
cdr3_nt: TGTGCCAGCAGTGCACTGGTGGGCAGAGGATCCTACAATGAGCAGTTCTTC
cdr3_aa: CASSALVGRGSYNEQFF

d_call: TRBD2
v_call: TRBV5-4
clone_size: .
j_call: TRBJ2-3
cdr3_nt: TGTGCCAGCAGCTTGGGAGCTAGCGGGGGGGGTAAAGATACGCAGTATTTT
cdr3_aa: CASSLGASGGGKDTQYF

d_call: .
v_call: TRBV11-1
clone_size: once
j_call: TRBJ2-1
cdr3_nt: TGTGCCAGCAGACCAGGGTGGTTGTCCTACAATGAGCAGTTCTTC
cdr3_aa: CASRPGWLSYNEQFF

d_call: TRBD2
v_call: TRBV11-2
clone_size: .
j_call: TRBJ2-3
cdr3_nt: TGTGCCAGCAGCTTATGGCTAGCGGGAGCAGATACGCAGTATTTT
cdr3_aa: CASSLWLAGADTQYF

d_call: TRBD1
v_call: TRBV25-1
clone_size: .
j_call: TRBJ1-1
cdr3_nt: TGTGCCAGCAGTGCACAGGGGGCATCCTTAATGAACACTGAAGCTTTCTTT
cdr3_aa: CASSAQGASLMNTEAFF

d_call: .
v_call: TRBV24-1
clone_size: few
j_call: TRBJ1-2
cdr3_nt: TGTGCCACCAGTGACGTCGGGGACGGGGATGGCTACACCTTC
cdr3_aa: CATSDVGDGDGYTF

d_call: TRBD2
v_call: TRBV7-2
clone_size: .
j_call: TRBJ2-5
cdr3_nt: TGTGCCAGCAGCGCCACCGGGACTAGAGGAGAGACCCAGTACTTC
cdr3_aa: CASSATGTRGETQYF

d_call: .
v_call: TRBV18
clone_size: few
j_call: TRBJ2-7
cdr3_nt: TGTGCCAGCTCACAAAAACGGGACGGTCCCTACGAGCAGTACTTC
cdr3_aa: CASSQKRDGPYEQYF

d_call: TRBD1
v_call: TRBV7-2
clone_size: few
j_call: TRBJ2-5
cdr3_nt: TGTGCCAGCAGCTTTAGACAGGGTGGGGAGACCCAGTACTTC
cdr3_aa: CASSFRQGGETQYF

d_call: TRBD1
v_call: TRBV5-1
clone_size: .
j_call: TRBJ1-2
cdr3_nt: TGCGCCAGCAGCTTCCTACCGGACAGGAACTATGGCTACACCTTC
cdr3_aa: CASSFLPDRNYGYTF

d_call: TRBD2
v_call: TRBV27
clone_size: .
j_call: TRBJ2-1
cdr3_nt: TGTGCCAGCACCCCGCTACCCCTACTAGCGGGGGGAACCAATGAGCAGTTCTTC
cdr3_aa: CASTPLPLLAGGTNEQFF

d_call: .
v_call: TRBV27
clone_size: .
j_call: TRBJ2-3
cdr3_nt: TGTGCCAGCAGTTTAACAGGGTGGAGCACAGATACGCAGTATTTT
cdr3_aa: CASSLTGWSTDTQYF

d_call: .
v_call: TRBV19
clone_size: .
j_call: TRBJ2-1
cdr3_nt: TGTGCCAGTAGCCCTCCTCCCGGAGTAGTTGGTAATGAGCAGTTCTTC
cdr3_aa: CASSPPPGVVGNEQFF

d_call: .
v_call: TRBV5-1
clone_size: .
j_call: TRBJ2-5
cdr3_nt: TGCGCCAGCACCATCCCCGGGACATCGGGGGAGACCCAGTACTTC
cdr3_aa: CASTIPGTSGETQYF

d_call: TRBD2
v_call: TRBV6-5
clone_size: .
j_call: TRBJ2-2
cdr3_nt: TGTGCCAGCAGAGGGACTAGTACCGGGGAGCTGTTTTTT
cdr3_aa: CASRGTSTGELFF

d_call: .
v_call: TRBV10-1
clone_size: .
j_call: TRBJ2-7
cdr3_nt: TGCGCCAGCAGTGAGAAACTCCGGGACGGAACCTACGAGCAGTACTTC
cdr3_aa: CASSEKLRDGTYEQYF

d_call: .
v_call: TRBV29-1
clone_size: .
j_call: TRBJ2-7
cdr3_nt: TGCAGCGCGAAGTGGAGTAACTCCTACGAGCAGTACTTC
cdr3_aa: CSAKWSNSYEQYF

d_call: TRBD1
v_call: TRBV11-1
clone_size: .
j_call: TRBJ2-3
cdr3_nt: TGTGCCAGCAGCGGCAGGGGGTCAGATACGCAGTATTTT
cdr3_aa: CASSGRGSDTQYF

d_call: .
v_call: TRBV5-4
clone_size: .
j_call: TRBJ1-2
cdr3_nt: TGTGCCAGCAGCCCCGCGGAGAGGGGCTACACCTTC
cdr3_aa: CASSPAERGYTF

d_call: TRBD1
v_call: TRBV6-2/TRBV6-3
clone_size: .
j_call: TRBJ2-7
cdr3_nt: TGTGCCAGCAGTAGGGACAGCTACGACGAGCAGTACTTC
cdr3_aa: CASSRDSYDEQYF

d_call: .
v_call: TRBV7-9
clone_size: .
j_call: TRBJ1-2
cdr3_nt: TGTGCCAGCAGCCGACAGGACTCCCCGGGTTATGGCTACACCTTC
cdr3_aa: CASSRQDSPGYGYTF

d_call: .
v_call: TRBV3-1/TRBV3-2
clone_size: few
j_call: TRBJ1-1
cdr3_nt: TGTGCCAGCAGCCAAGAGGGTAAGGGGATGGGTAGAGAAGCTTTCTTT
cdr3_aa: CASSQEGKGMGREAFF